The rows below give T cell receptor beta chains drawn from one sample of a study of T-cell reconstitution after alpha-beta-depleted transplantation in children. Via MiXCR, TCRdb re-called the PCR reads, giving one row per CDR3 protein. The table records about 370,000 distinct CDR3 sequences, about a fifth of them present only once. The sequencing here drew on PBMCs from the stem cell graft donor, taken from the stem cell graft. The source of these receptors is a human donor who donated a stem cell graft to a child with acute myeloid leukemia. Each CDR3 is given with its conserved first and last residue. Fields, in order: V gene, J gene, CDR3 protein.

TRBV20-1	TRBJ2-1	CSASFPSSYNEQFF
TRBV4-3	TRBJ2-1	CASSQDRRTSFNEQFF
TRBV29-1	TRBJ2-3	CSVDRSGRPPTDTQYF
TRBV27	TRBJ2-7	CASSLRLGSYEQYF
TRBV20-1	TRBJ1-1	CSAEQATGAEAFF
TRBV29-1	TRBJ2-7	CSVEDGDNTRPYEQYF
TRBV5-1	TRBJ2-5	CASSLAGRAQETQYF
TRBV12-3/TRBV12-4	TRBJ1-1	CASSLGSNTEAFF
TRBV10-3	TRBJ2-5	CAISAGLVQETQYF
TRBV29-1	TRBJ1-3	CSVERGVSGNTIYF
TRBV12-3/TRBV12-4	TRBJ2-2	CASTYPGTLNTGELFF
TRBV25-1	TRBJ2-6	CASSDRRIISGANVLTF
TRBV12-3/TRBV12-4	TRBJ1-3	CASSGHGEIGNTIYF
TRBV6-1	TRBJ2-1	CASSPRWGSNEQFF
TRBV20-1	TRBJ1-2	CSAPPGTSLDYGYTF
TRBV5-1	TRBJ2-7	CASSLFYREVGLAYEQYF
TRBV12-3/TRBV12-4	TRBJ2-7	CASSLAGAGVYEQYF
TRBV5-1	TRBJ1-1	CASRLRGDGGTEAFF
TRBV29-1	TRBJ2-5	CSVGAGTPETQYF
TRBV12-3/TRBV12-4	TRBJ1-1	CASSPAGRNTEAFF
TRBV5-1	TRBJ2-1	CASSIDPFFSGRANYNEQFF
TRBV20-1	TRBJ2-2	CCTRASGRLGGTGELFF
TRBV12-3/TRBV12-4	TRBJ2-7	CASSFPGPEQYF
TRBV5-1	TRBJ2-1	CASYLNRDTAYNEPFF
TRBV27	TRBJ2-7	CASRIAGGSSYEQYF
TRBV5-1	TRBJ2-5	CASSLVPGRETQYF
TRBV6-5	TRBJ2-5	CASSLQGGEETQYF
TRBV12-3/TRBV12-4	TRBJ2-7	CASSLSSGRSRHEQYF
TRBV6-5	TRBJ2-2	CASSYHGGGGTGELFF
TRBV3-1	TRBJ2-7	CASSQVDSFGEQYF
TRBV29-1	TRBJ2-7	CSAGTGGNYEQYF
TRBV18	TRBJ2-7	CASSPSRGEQYF
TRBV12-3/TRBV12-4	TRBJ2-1	CASRAENYNEQFF
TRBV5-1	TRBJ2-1	CASSSTGTGEQFF
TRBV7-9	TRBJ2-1	CASSLPPKTTGAEQFF
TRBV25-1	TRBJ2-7	CASSDRGKYEQYF
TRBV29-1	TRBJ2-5	CSVTAWDQETQYF
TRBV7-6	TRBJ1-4	CASSSGGQGANEKLFF
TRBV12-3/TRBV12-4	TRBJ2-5	CASRPRDRAFQETQYF
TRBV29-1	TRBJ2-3	CSVDDRDRGSDTQYF
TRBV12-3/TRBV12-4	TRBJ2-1	CASWDSTYSNEQFF
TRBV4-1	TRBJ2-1	CASSQSSNFRYGEQFF
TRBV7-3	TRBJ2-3	CASSRGRVQGADTQYF
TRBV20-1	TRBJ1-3	CSARGVAGNTIYF
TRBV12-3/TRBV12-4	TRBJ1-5	CASTLQPDSNQPQHF
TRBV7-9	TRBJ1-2	CASSFSDGYTF
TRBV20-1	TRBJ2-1	CSARGVGAGGPSSYNEQFF
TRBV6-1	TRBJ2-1	CASSPVLAGGGNEQFF